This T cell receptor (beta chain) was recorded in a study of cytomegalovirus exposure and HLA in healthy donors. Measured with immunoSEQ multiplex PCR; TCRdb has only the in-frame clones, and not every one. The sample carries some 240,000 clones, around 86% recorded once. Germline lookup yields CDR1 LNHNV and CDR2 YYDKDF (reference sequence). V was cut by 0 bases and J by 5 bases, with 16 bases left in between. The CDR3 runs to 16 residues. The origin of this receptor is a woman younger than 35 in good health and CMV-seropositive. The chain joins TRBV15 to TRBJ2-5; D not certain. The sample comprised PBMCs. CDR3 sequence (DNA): TGTGCCACCAGCAGAGATCCACCGACTCCGTCGGAGACCCAGTACTTC. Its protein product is CATSRDPPTPSETQYF.